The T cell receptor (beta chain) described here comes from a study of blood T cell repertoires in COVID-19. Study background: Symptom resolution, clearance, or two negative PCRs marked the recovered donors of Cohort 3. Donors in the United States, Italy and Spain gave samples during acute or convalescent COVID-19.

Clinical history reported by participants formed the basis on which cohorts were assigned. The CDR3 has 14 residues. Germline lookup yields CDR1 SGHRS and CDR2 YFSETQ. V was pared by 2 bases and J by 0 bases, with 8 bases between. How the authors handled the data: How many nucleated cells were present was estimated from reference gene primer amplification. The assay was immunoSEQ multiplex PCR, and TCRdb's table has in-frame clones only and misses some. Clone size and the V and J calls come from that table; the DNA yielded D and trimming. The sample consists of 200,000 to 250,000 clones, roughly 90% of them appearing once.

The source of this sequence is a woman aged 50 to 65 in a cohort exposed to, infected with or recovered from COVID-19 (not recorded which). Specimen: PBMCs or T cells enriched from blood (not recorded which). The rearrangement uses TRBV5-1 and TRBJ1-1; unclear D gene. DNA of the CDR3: TGCGCCAGCAGCTTAACTAGCATGAACACTGAAGCTTTCTTT. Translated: CASSLTSMNTEAFF.